A selection of T cell receptor beta chains follows, all from one sample in a study of T cell changes during pregnancy in multiple sclerosis. Repertoires were generated with immunoSEQ multiplex PCR, while TCRdb's copy carries only in-frame clones and drops some. The table shows about 25,000 clones, with around 86% occurring only once. The material sequenced was CD4+ T cells from peripheral blood mononuclear cells, taken in the second trimester of pregnancy. Receptors were obtained from a female donor in good health, enrolled as a control in a pregnancy study. Each CDR3 is given without its conserved first and last residue. The order of the fields is V gene, J gene, D gene, CDR3 protein. The D gene is left open where the match is weak.

>TRBV9|TRBJ2-3|TRBD1
ASSIRTGNTDTQY
>TRBV19|TRBJ2-7|NA
ASSIDYRAEQY
>TRBV19|TRBJ1-1|NA
ASTPPGRGTAF
>TRBV5-1|TRBJ1-3|NA
ASRRDRFVNTIY
>TRBV7-9|TRBJ1-1|NA
ASSFGRMNTEAF
>TRBV5-1|TRBJ2-1|NA
ASSSGRLVFGEQF
>TRBV4-2|TRBJ1-6|NA
ASSQDQDNSPLH
>TRBV2|TRBJ1-2|NA
ASSGVNYGYT
>TRBV4-3|TRBJ1-4|NA
ASSREAGSTNEKLF
>TRBV4-3|TRBJ1-6|TRBD1
ASSQQDRSNSPLH
>TRBV27|TRBJ2-7|NA
ASSPGGLSLYEQY
>TRBV28|TRBJ2-7|NA
ASRKTGGGSYEQY
>TRBV4-3|TRBJ2-5|TRBD1
ASSQEGTAQETQY
>TRBV2|TRBJ2-7|TRBD1
ASRWGTEYEQY
>TRBV2|TRBJ2-1|TRBD2
ASSERASGMNEQF
>TRBV4-2|TRBJ2-5|NA
ASSQDLLRETQY
>TRBV21-1|TRBJ1-3|NA
ASVGRGNTIY
>TRBV9|TRBJ1-3|NA
ASSARRREADTIY
>TRBV6-4|TRBJ2-1|TRBD2
ASSQKAGGLDEQF
>TRBV18|TRBJ1-4|TRBD1
ASTDRENEKLF
>TRBV6-6|TRBJ1-2|NA
ASSPHPQGNYGYT
>TRBV7-2|TRBJ2-4|TRBD1
ASSPGGGQGNIQY
>TRBV6-5|TRBJ1-6|NA
ASSYLTASNSPLH
>TRBV7-6|TRBJ1-1|TRBD1
ASSKPTGGTEAF
>TRBV19|TRBJ1-4|NA
ASCKSVSNNEKLF
>TRBV18|TRBJ1-5|TRBD1
ASSPWISTGDDQPQH
>TRBV7-9|TRBJ2-7|NA
ASSVGGVLVDEQY
>TRBV9|TRBJ2-5|TRBD1
ASSVGTGQETQY
>TRBV7-2|TRBJ2-4|TRBD2
ASSPTTSGVAKNIQY
>TRBV7-9|TRBJ2-2|TRBD1
ASSKTGPGELF
>TRBV2|TRBJ2-3|TRBD1
ASSLTGGPPDTQY
>TRBV11-2|TRBJ1-6|NA
ASSLAGVGGNSPLH
>TRBV7-3|TRBJ2-7|TRBD2
ASSSSGLAGNEQY
>TRBV15|TRBJ1-1|NA
ATSRGPMNTEAF
>TRBV7-9|TRBJ2-1|NA
ASSLRGAEQF
>TRBV7-6|TRBJ2-5|NA
ASSIPQGYRQETQY
>TRBV11-2|TRBJ2-5|TRBD1
ASSLRGQSKETQY
>TRBV5-1|TRBJ2-7|TRBD2
ASRAGGPSVYEQY
>TRBV6-6|TRBJ2-2|TRBD1
ASSYSRRGPSGELF
>TRBV19|TRBJ1-2|TRBD1
ASRTGQGSYGYT
>TRBV7-2|TRBJ2-7|NA
ASSLERLATYEQY